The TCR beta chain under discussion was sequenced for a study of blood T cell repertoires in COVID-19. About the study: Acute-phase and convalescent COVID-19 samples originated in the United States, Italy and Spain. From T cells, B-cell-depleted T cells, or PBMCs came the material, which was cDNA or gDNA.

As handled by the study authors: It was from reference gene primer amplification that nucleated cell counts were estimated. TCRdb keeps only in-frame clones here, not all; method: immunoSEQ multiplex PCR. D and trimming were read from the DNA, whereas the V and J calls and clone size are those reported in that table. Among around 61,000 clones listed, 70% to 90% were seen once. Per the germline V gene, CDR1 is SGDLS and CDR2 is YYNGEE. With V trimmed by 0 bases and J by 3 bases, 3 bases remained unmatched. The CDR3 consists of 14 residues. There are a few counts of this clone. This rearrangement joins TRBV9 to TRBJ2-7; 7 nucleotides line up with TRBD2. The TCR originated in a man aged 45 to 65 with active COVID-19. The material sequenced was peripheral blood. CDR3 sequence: CASSVGGSVYEQYF. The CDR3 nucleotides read TGTGCCAGCAGCGTAGGCGGGAGCGTCTACGAGCAGTACTTC.